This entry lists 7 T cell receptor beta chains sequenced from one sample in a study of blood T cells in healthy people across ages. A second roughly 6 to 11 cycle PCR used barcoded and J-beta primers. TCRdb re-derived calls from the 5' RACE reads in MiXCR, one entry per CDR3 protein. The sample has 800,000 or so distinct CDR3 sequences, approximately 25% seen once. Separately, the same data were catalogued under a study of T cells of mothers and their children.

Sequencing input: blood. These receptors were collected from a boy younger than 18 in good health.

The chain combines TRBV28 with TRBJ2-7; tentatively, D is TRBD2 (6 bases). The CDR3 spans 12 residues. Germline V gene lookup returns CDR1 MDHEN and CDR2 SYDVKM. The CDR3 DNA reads TGTGCAGAGGCGGGGAGCTCCTACGAGCAGTACTTC. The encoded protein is CAEAGSSYEQYF.

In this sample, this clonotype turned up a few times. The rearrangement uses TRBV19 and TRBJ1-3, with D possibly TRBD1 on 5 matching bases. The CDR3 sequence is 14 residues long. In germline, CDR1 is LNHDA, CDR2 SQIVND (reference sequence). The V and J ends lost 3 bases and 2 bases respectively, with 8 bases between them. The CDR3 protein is CASSIRGAGNTIYF. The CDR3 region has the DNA TGTGCCAGTAGTATCCGAGGGGCTGGAAACACCATATATTTT.

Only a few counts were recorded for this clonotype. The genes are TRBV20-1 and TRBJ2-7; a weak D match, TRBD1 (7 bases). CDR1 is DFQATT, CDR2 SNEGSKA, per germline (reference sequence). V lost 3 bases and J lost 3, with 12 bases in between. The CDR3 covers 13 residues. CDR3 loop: CSARAGGIYEQYF. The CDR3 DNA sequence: TGCAGTGCTAGGGCAGGGGGGATCTACGAGCAGTACTTC.

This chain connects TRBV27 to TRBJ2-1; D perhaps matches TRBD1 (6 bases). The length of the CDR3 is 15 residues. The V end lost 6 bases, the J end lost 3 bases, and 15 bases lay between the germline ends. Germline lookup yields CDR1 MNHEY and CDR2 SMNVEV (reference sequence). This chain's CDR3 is CASSLVPGHYNEQFF. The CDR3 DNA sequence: TGTGCCAGCAGCCTCGTTCCGGGACACTACAATGAGCAGTTCTTC.

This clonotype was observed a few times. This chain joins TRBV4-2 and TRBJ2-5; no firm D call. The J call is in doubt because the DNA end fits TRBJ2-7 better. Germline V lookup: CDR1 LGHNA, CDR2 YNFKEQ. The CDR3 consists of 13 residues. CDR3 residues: CASSQERSYEQYF. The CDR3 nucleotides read TGTGCCAGCAGCCAAGAAAGGAGCTACGAGCAGTACTTC.

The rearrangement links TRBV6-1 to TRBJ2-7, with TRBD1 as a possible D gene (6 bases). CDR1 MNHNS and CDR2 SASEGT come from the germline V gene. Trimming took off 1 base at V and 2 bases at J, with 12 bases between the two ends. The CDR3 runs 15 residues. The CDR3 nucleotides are TGTGCCAGCAGTGAAGGTCTGGGGGCAACCTACGAGCAGTACTTC. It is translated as CASSEGLGATYEQYF.

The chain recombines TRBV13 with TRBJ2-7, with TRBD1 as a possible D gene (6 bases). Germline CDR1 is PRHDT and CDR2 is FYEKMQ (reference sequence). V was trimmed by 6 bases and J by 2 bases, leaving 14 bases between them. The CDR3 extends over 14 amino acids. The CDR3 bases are TGTGCCAGCAGGGGGCCAGGGGTCCCCTACGAGCAGTACTTC. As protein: CASRGPGVPYEQYF.